A single sample is the source of the 32 T cell receptor beta chains below, sequenced in a study of spatial heterogeneity in lung cancer. Sample time point: sample taken at primary tumor resection. TCRdb itself ran the 5' RACE reads through MiXCR, one entry per CDR3 protein. The sample has some 83,000 distinct CDR3 sequences, under 8.5% seen once. The sample here was PBMCs, taken at surgery. Receptors were obtained from a male donor with early-stage non-small cell lung cancer.

The chain links TRBV11-2 to TRBJ2-1, with 7 bases fitting TRBD2. Germline assignment: CDR1 SGHAT and CDR2 FQNNGV. V dropped 3 bases and J dropped 10; count of bases not matched to a gene: 6. CDR3 length equals 13 residues. In DNA form, the CDR3 reads TGTGCCAGCAGCTTCAGCAGCGGGATAGAGCAGTTCTTC. Its translation is CASSFSSGIEQFF.

Concerning this clonotype: Sequence at one end of the junction differs from germline and may be a read error. The chain couples TRBV7-2 to TRBJ2-3; possible D gene TRBD2, 6 bases. Germline CDR1 and CDR2: SGHTA and FQGNSA. This CDR3 has 17 amino acids. The CDR3 region is CASGLGGEWAITDTQYF. The CDR3 region has the DNA TGTGCCAGCGGCTTGGGGGGTGAGTGGGCCATCACAGATACGCAGTATTTT.

In its sample, this clonotype was seen a few times. CDR3 nucleotide sequence: TGTGCCAGCAGTTCAACTAGCGCCACGCCCCAGTTCTTC. Its protein product is CASSSTSATPQFF. This chain uses TRBV7-3 with TRBJ2-1; 7 positions match TRBD2. The CDR3 loop spans 13 amino acids. J was trimmed by 13 bases and V by 6 bases; bases with no gene match: 12. Germline lookup yields CDR1 SGHTA and CDR2 FQGTGA. The entire variable domain, with the rest obtained from reference TRBV7-3 and TRBJ2-1, is as follows: GAGVSQTPSNKVTEKGKYVELRCDPISGHTALYWYRQSLGQGPEFLIYFQGTGAADDSGLPNDRFFAVRPEGSVSTLKIQRTERGDSAVYLCASSSTSATPQFFGPGTRLTVL.

The chain carries TRBV11-2 and TRBJ2-7, with D possibly being TRBD1 (5 bases). Germline CDR1 reads SGHAT; CDR2 reads FQNNGV. V shed 8 bases and J shed 3 bases, with 14 bases lying between them. The CDR3 contains 13 residues. The CDR3 nucleotides read TGTGCCAGCGGAAGGGGTCGTGGCTACGAGCAGTACTTC. It translates to CASGRGRGYEQYF.

This sequence joins TRBV18 and TRBJ2-7; 10 bases are a match to TRBD1. The V gene end was trimmed by 3 bases and the J gene end by 7 bases; junction bases not matched to a gene: 6. CDR1 KGHSH and CDR2 LQKENI come from the germline V gene. The CDR3 totals 14 residues. The CDR3 DNA is TGTGCCAGCTCACCCGGACAGGGGGAGGAAGAGCAGTACTTC. It yields the protein CASSPGQGEEEQYF.

This clonotype came up a few times. The V and J genes are TRBV29-1 and TRBJ2-3; perhaps TRBD2 as D (6 bases). Per germline, CDR1 SQVTM and CDR2 ANQGSEA. The CDR3 loop spans 12 amino acids. V shed 6 bases and J shed 5 bases, with 12 bases lying between them. The DNA for the CDR3 is TGCAGCGTAAGGCGGGGCGAAGATACGCAGTATTTT. Translated: CSVRRGEDTQYF.

Only a few counts were recorded for this clonotype. CDR3 DNA: TGTGCCAGTAGGGCCCCTAACACTGAAGCTTTCTTT. Translation gives CASRAPNTEAFF. V gene TRBV12-3 or TRBV12-4 combines with J gene TRBJ1-1; D is undetermined. V dropped 9 bases and J dropped 2 bases, with 10 bases sitting between them. The CDR3 length is 12 residues.

At least ten counts were recorded for this clonotype. The chain has TRBV9 and TRBJ2-5, with D hard to call. The CDR3 totals 14 residues. CDR1 and CDR2 (germline): SGDLS, YYNGEE. The V end lost 0 bases, the J end lost 1 base, and 7 bases lay between the germline ends. CDR3 nucleotide sequence: TGTGCCAGCAGCGTAGTCGGGTTCCAAGAGACCCAGTACTTC. Translation gives CASSVVGFQETQYF.

This clonotype showed up many times. J is TRBJ2-5 and V is TRBV7-2, with 10 bases that match TRBD2. Germline loops: CDR1 SGHTA, CDR2 FQGNSA. J was trimmed by 0 bases and V by 3 bases; bases with no gene match: 4. This CDR3 comprises 16 residues. CDR3 loop: CASSLTGTSDQETQYF. For the CDR3, the DNA is TGTGCCAGCAGCTTGACCGGGACTAGCGACCAAGAGACCCAGTACTTC. Complete variable domain (other parts from reference TRBV7-2 and TRBJ2-5): GAGVSQSPSNKVTEKGKDVELRCDPISGHTALYWYRQSLGQGLEFLIYFQGNSAPDKSGLPSDRFSAERTGGSVSTLTIQRTQQEDSAVYLCASSLTGTSDQETQYFGPGTRLLVL.

The V call is TRBV20-1, the J call TRBJ1-4; the match to TRBD1 covers 7 bases. J lost 6 bases, V lost 5 bases, and 6 bases had no gene match. Germline CDR1 is DFQATT and CDR2 is SNEGSKA (reference sequence). The CDR3 is 13 amino acids. CDR3 protein: CSALQGRDEKLFF. The CDR3 nucleotides are TGCAGTGCTCTACAGGGGCGAGATGAAAAACTGTTTTTT.

Only a few counts were recorded for this clonotype. The chain recombines TRBV10-3 with TRBJ2-1, with 7 bases aligning to TRBD1. CDR3 length: 11 amino acids. The germline gives CDR1 ENHRY, CDR2 SYGVKD. J was trimmed by 12 bases and V by 3 bases; bases with no gene match: 2. The CDR3 nucleotides read TGTGCCATCAGTGATGGGGACAGGCAGTTCTTC. It specifies CAISDGDRQFF.

V gene TRBV30 combines with J gene TRBJ2-5; tentatively, D is TRBD1 (5 bases). Germline V gene lookup returns CDR1 GTSNPN and CDR2 SVGIG (reference sequence). The CDR3 runs 12 residues. Trimming removed 3 bases at V and 3 bases at J, with 8 bases between. CDR3 residues: CAWSPTEETQYF. CDR3 bases: TGTGCCTGGAGCCCGACAGAAGAGACCCAGTACTTC.

This clonotype was observed a handful of times. V usage is TRBV5-1 and J usage is TRBJ2-5; D possibly uses TRBD1 or TRBD2 (5 bases each). The germline V and J ends were trimmed by 4 bases and 5 bases, with 18 bases remaining between them. Germline V gene sequence: CDR1 SGHRS, CDR2 YFSETQ. The CDR3 has 15 amino acids. The DNA of the CDR3 is TGCGCCAGCAGCATCGGGACCCAACAAGGGGAGACCCAGTACTTC. It is translated as CASSIGTQQGETQYF.

This clonotype was picked up many times. The rearrangement uses TRBV6-1 and TRBJ2-5; the match to TRBD1 covers 8 bases. The trim removed 10 bases at V and 2 bases at J, leaving 9 bases unmatched. The CDR3 has 14 amino acids. Per the germline V gene, CDR1 is MNHNS and CDR2 is SASEGT. The CDR3 spells CATPTGDVQETQYF. CDR3 DNA: TGTGCCACTCCGACAGGGGACGTGCAAGAGACCCAGTACTTC.

This clonotype came up many times. At one end the junction does not follow the germline gene, possibly because of a read error. The rearrangement links TRBV7-7 to TRBJ2-1, with 10 bases fitting TRBD1. This CDR3 spans 14 amino acids. CDR1 and CDR2 from the germline V gene are SSHAT and FNYEAQ (reference sequence). The CDR3 nucleotides are TGTGCTAGCAGCCGGGACAGGGGCGATAATGAGCAGTTCTTC. Translating gives CASSRDRGDNEQFF.

This chain joins TRBV11-2 and TRBJ2-3; weak D call: TRBD1 (6 bases). The CDR3 runs to 15 residues. Trimming shortened V by 4 bases and J by 2 bases, and 13 bases separated the two germline ends. From germline, CDR1 is SGHAT and CDR2 FQNNGV. CDR3 loop: CASSYQGPNTDTQYF. In DNA, the CDR3 is TGTGCCAGCAGCTACCAGGGGCCTAACACAGATACGCAGTATTTT.

The rearrangement joins TRBV7-9 to TRBJ1-1; no definite D call. The CDR3 is made up of 16 amino acids. V gave up 5 bases and J gave up 6 bases, with 22 bases separating them. Germline V gene lookup returns CDR1 SEHNR and CDR2 FQNEAQ (reference sequence). The CDR3 spells CASSPPGGPQVPEAFF. CDR3 in DNA: TGTGCCAGCAGCCCTCCGGGAGGTCCTCAGGTCCCTGAAGCTTTCTTT.

This clonotype was recorded many times. The chain is built from TRBV20-1 and TRBJ2-1, with a possible D match to TRBD2 (6 bases). The CDR3 is 14 residues long. V was clipped by 4 bases and J by 0 bases, with 10 bases between them. The germline V gene encodes CDR1 DFQATT and CDR2 SNEGSKA (reference sequence). The CDR3 region is CSAIGGLSYNEQFF. In DNA, the CDR3 is TGCAGTGCTATCGGGGGACTCTCCTACAATGAGCAGTTCTTC.

The chain combines TRBV12-3 or TRBV12-4 with TRBJ2-5; D is ambiguous. The CDR3 contains 13 residues. V lost 4 bases and J lost 1, with 7 bases in between. The CDR3: CASSSTTQETQYF. CDR3 DNA sequence: TGTGCCAGCAGTTCGACAACCCAAGAGACCCAGTACTTC.

This clonotype appeared many times. This chain connects TRBV27 to TRBJ2-2, with D perhaps being TRBD1 or TRBD2 (5 bases each). CDR1 and CDR2 (germline): MNHEY, SMNVEV (reference sequence). Between the trimmed V and J ends, which lost 6 bases and 6 bases, there was a span of 20 bases. The CDR3 sequence is 16 residues long. CDR3 loop: CASRSTRGTTAGELFF. The CDR3 DNA reads TGTGCCAGCAGGAGTACCCGAGGGACGACGGCCGGGGAGCTGTTTTTT.

This clonotype was seen more than once but under ten times. The rearrangement uses TRBV20-1 and TRBJ2-1; 10 nucleotides line up with TRBD2. Germline CDR1 and CDR2: DFQATT and SNEGSKA (reference sequence). The CDR3 is 15 residues long. V was pared by 6 bases and J by 1 base, with 6 bases of the junction left unmatched. Here the CDR3 reads CSAQTSGQSYNEQFF. CDR3 bases: TGCAGTGCGCAGACTAGCGGGCAATCCTACAATGAGCAGTTCTTC.

This clonotype was seen many times. A read error may produce the germline difference seen at one junction end. The J gene is TRBJ1-1, the V gene TRBV5-1; D is unclear. The CDR3 contains 13 residues. CDR1 and CDR2 from the germline V gene are SGHRS and YFSETQ. The CDR3 loop is CASSFGSNTEAFF. The CDR3 DNA sequence: TGTGCCAGCAGTTTCGGCTCCAACACTGAAGCTTTCTTT.

The chain carries TRBV9 and TRBJ1-5; possibly TRBD1 for D (5 bases). The CDR3 consists of 15 residues. With 3 bases removed from V and 6 bases from J, the gap between germline ends came to 16 bases. Germline assignment: CDR1 SGDLS and CDR2 YYNGEE. For the CDR3, the DNA is TGTGCCAGCAGCGCGTCCCGGGACGGTGGTCAGCCCCAGCATTTT. This gives the protein CASSASRDGGQPQHF.

This clonotype has a count of ten or more. The genes are TRBV30 and TRBJ1-1; possibly TRBD1 for D (5 bases). The CDR3 runs 16 residues. Germline CDR1 is GTSNPN and CDR2 is SVGIG (reference sequence). Trimming pared 1 base from V and 2 bases from J, leaving 17 bases between. The CDR3 sequence: CAWSAGRGGPNTEAFF. The DNA for the CDR3 is TGTGCCTGGAGTGCAGGTAGGGGAGGGCCAAACACTGAAGCTTTCTTT.

The chain uses TRBV5-1 and TRBJ2-1, with TRBD2 matching 13 bases. This CDR3 contains 17 residues. CDR1 is SGHRS, CDR2 YFSETQ, per germline. Trimming removed 0 bases from V and 9 bases from J; junction bases left unmatched: 9. CDR3 sequence reads: CASSLETSGRAVGEQFF. The CDR3, as DNA: TGCGCCAGCAGCTTGGAAACTAGCGGGAGGGCCGTTGGTGAGCAGTTCTTC.

The chain couples TRBV6-2 or TRBV6-3 to TRBJ2-3, with 8 bases fitting TRBD2. Germline loops: CDR1 MNHEY, CDR2 SVGEGT. The CDR3 loop spans 18 amino acids. The V gene end was trimmed by 2 bases and the J gene end by 3 bases; junction bases not matched to a gene: 13. The CDR3 loop reads CASSYPPGGRLYTDTQYF. CDR3 in DNA: TGTGCCAGCAGTTACCCTCCGGGCGGGAGGTTGTATACAGATACGCAGTATTTT.

The chain couples TRBV5-1 to TRBJ2-2; 8 bases are shared with TRBD2. V shed 1 base and J 13 bases; nucleotides not matched to a gene: 6. CDR3 length equals 13 residues. CDR1 is SGHRS, CDR2 YFSETQ, per germline. The CDR3 DNA follows: TGCGCCAGCAGCTTGCAGGAGCGGGAGCGGCTGTTTTTT. Amino acids: CASSLQERERLFF.

This sequence joins TRBV7-9 and TRBJ1-1, with a weak D call TRBD1 (5 bases). The CDR3 runs 15 residues. V was trimmed by 0 bases and J by 2 bases, leaving 10 bases between them. Looked up from germline, CDR1 is SEHNR and CDR2 is FQNEAQ (reference sequence). The CDR3 DNA sequence: TGTGCCAGCAGCTTAGCCTCGGGGGGTAACACTGAAGCTTTCTTT. Translated, it gives CASSLASGGNTEAFF.

This clonotype came up a few times. V is TRBV18 and J is TRBJ2-7; no clear D gene. V was clipped by 2 bases and J by 5 bases, with 16 bases between them. The germline gives CDR1 KGHSH, CDR2 LQKENI. This CDR3 has 15 residues. The chain's CDR3 is CASSPGQPKTDEQYF. The CDR3 nucleotides are TGTGCCAGCTCACCAGGGCAACCGAAGACTGACGAGCAGTACTTC.

There are a few counts of this clonotype. V gene TRBV7-2 combines with J gene TRBJ1-1; the D is unclear. This CDR3 is 14 amino acids long. CDR1 SGHTA and CDR2 FQGNSA come from the germline V gene. Trimming cost V 4 bases and J 6 bases, with 15 bases left between them. DNA of the CDR3: TGTGCCAGCAGCTCGTCTACGTTTGGGGCTGAAGCTTTCTTT. It encodes CASSSSTFGAEAFF.

About this clonotype: This may be a read error, as it is one base from a much larger clone. The chain links TRBV12-3 or TRBV12-4 to TRBJ1-2; D remains ambiguous. This CDR3 region has 10 residues. Trimming took 6 bases from V and 5 from J, leaving 4 bases between them. The CDR3 region has the DNA TGTGCCAGCAGAAGTTATGGCTACACCTTC. Translation gives CASRSYGYTF.

This clonotype was observed at least ten times. At one end the junction does not follow the germline gene, possibly because of a read error. The rearrangement uses TRBV29-1 and TRBJ2-1, with D possibly matching TRBD2 (7 bases). Looked up from germline, CDR1 is SQVTM and CDR2 is ANQGSEA. The CDR3 has 14 amino acids. As DNA, the CDR3 is TGCAGCGTGGAAGGGGGGGATATCTACAATGAGCAGTTCTTC. It is translated as CSVEGGDIYNEQFF.